This T cell receptor (beta chain) emerged from a study of T cells in women clearing cervical HPV infection. Study overall: For cases, blood was sampled a median roughly 150 days after lesion detection, interquartile range about 90 to 200 days. HLA type could not be excluded as a confounder.

Note on this clone: What it binds is unknown. The read halts 3 residues ahead of the CDR3 end, with the missing end drawn from the germline J gene.

The repertoire was sequenced with immunoSEQ multiplex PCR; TCRdb's copy has only in-frame clones and lacks some. Seen in this sample are 36,000 or so clones; the ten most common clones hold less than 9.5%. The CDR3 covers 15 residues. Per germline, CDR1 SEHNR and CDR2 FQNEAQ (reference sequence). After removal of 8 bases from V and 5 bases from J, the junction contained 12 bases not matched to a gene. Study outcomes and limitations: It is unknown whether associations predate infection; no effector/memory or HPV-specific sorting.

MY09/MY11 PCR detected cervical HPV DNA; dot-blot assigned genotypes. The chain has TRBV7-9 and TRBJ2-7; 10 nucleotides align to TRBD1. The sample consisted of blood buffy coat. This sequence originates from a woman aged 18 to 69 with a cervical HPV16 infection that either progressed to CIN3+ or cleared (not recorded which). CDR3 protein: CASGRFKGQGNEQYF. CDR3 DNA (partial): TGTGCCAGCGGAAGATTTAAGGGACAGGGGAACGAG. The variable domain in full, completed from reference TRBV7-9 and TRBJ2-7, reads DTGVSQNPRHKITKRGQNVTFRCDPISEHNRLYWYRQTLGQGPEFLTYFQNEAQLEKSRLLSDRFSAERPKGSFSTLEIQRTEQGDSAMYLCASGRFKGQGNEQYFGPGTRLTVT.